A single sample is the source of the 29 T cell receptor beta chains below, sequenced in a study of shared T cell receptors in the human thymus. TCRdb keeps only in-frame clones here, not all; method: immunoSEQ multiplex PCR. The table records over 650,000 clones, more than 75% of them present only once. These data were also filed under a second study, of human thymus T cells.

The sample was thymocytes. All receptors derive from a boy under three years old with a congenital heart defect.

The chain uses TRBV5-4 and TRBJ2-1; 12 bases are shared with TRBD2. The ends lost 1 base at V and 3 bases at J; junction bases unmatched: 2. The germline V gene has CDR1 SGHNT and CDR2 YYREEE (reference sequence). The CDR3 sequence is 16 residues long. In nucleotides, the CDR3 is TGTGCCAGCAGCTTGTGGGGACTAGCGGGCTACAATGAGCAGTTCTTC. Translation: CASSLWGLAGYNEQFF.

The chain recombines TRBV11-2 with TRBJ1-1; 8 bases align to TRBD1. The V and J ends lost 5 bases and 2 bases, in that order; junction bases with no gene match: 19. Germline V gene sequence: CDR1 SGHAT, CDR2 FQNNGV. The CDR3 spans 19 residues. The CDR3 region has the DNA TGTGCCAGCAGCAGGACAGGGACAATTCTAGGACCCGCAAACACTGAAGCTTTCTTT. The encoded protein is CASSRTGTILGPANTEAFF.

The chain joins TRBV5-6 to TRBJ2-5; tentative D call: TRBD2 (5 bases). The CDR3 spans 14 residues. V gave up 4 bases and J gave up 6 bases, with 16 bases separating them. Germline lookup yields CDR1 SGHDT and CDR2 YYEEEE. Here the CDR3 reads CASSPMRDRKTQYF. The CDR3 coding sequence is TGTGCCAGCAGCCCTATGAGGGATAGAAAGACCCAGTACTTC.

The chain joins TRBV7-9 to TRBJ2-7; a weak D match, TRBD2 (6 bases). Germline V lookup: CDR1 SEHNR, CDR2 FQNEAQ (reference sequence). The CDR3 length is 11 residues. V lost 2 bases, J lost 12 bases, and 11 bases lay in between. CDR3: CASSLSGVRYF. CDR3 nucleotides: TGTGCCAGCAGCTTATCGGGGGTGCGGTACTTC.

This CDR3 reads CASSLNRAPSYNEQFF. In nucleotides, the CDR3 is TGTGCCAGCAGTCTCAACAGGGCCCCCTCCTACAATGAGCAGTTCTTC. V and J are TRBV6-4 and TRBJ2-1; D might be TRBD1 (6 bases). The germline V gene has CDR1 MRHNA and CDR2 SNTAGT. This CDR3 is 16 amino acids long. Trimming left V 5 bases short and J 0 bases short, with 14 bases between.

This clone was detected a few times. The CDR3 loop reads CASSPGQGAEKLFF. The CDR3 DNA is TGCGCCAGCAGCCCGGGACAGGGGGCTGAAAAACTGTTTTTT. The gene calls are TRBV5-1 and TRBJ1-4, with TRBD1 matching over 12 bases. CDR1 is SGHRS and CDR2 is YFSETQ in the germline V gene. The CDR3 is 14 residues long. The ends lost 4 bases at V and 7 bases at J; junction bases unmatched: 2.

The J gene is TRBJ1-1, the V gene TRBV10-1, with a tentative D call TRBD1 (6 bases). In germline, CDR1 is WNHNN, CDR2 SYGVQD (reference sequence). V was clipped by 2 bases and J by 1 base, with 8 bases between them. The CDR3 has 14 residues. CDR3 amino acids: CASSEGQRNTEAFF. CDR3 in DNA: TGCGCCAGCAGTGAGGGACAGAGGAACACTGAAGCTTTCTTT.

This chain links TRBV27 with TRBJ2-7; 11 bases are a match to TRBD2. Germline loops: CDR1 MNHEY, CDR2 SMNVEV (reference sequence). The CDR3 is made up of 18 amino acids. After removal of 0 bases from V and 0 bases from J, the junction contained 7 bases not matched to a gene. The CDR3 loop is CASSLSGASGRTSYEQYF. CDR3 nucleotides: TGTGCCAGCAGTTTATCCGGGGCTAGCGGGAGGACCTCCTACGAGCAGTACTTC.

The chain uses TRBV15 and TRBJ1-1, with D unclear. The germline CDR1 and CDR2 sequences are LNHNV and YYDKDF (reference sequence). V was clipped by 1 base and J by 2 bases, with 14 bases between them. CDR3 length equals 16 residues. The DNA of the CDR3 is TGTGCCACCAGCAGAGTAGATAACAGTCCTAACACTGAAGCTTTCTTT. This encodes CATSRVDNSPNTEAFF.

The chain carries TRBV29-1 and TRBJ2-7; 8 bases align to TRBD2. V shed 0 bases and J 0 bases; nucleotides not matched to a gene: 4. The CDR3 loop spans 15 amino acids. Per germline, CDR1 SQVTM and CDR2 ANQGSEA. The CDR3 sequence is CSVEELAESSYEQYF. The CDR3 DNA sequence: TGCAGCGTTGAAGAACTAGCGGAGAGCTCCTACGAGCAGTACTTC.

The genes are TRBV19 and TRBJ2-3; 14 bases match TRBD2. The CDR3 runs 17 residues. Germline CDR1 is LNHDA and CDR2 is SQIVND (reference sequence). V shed 5 bases and J 0 bases; nucleotides not matched to a gene: 4. CDR3 coding DNA: TGTGCCAGTAGTTTCGGACTAGCGGGGGGAAGCACAGATACGCAGTATTTT. Amino acids: CASSFGLAGGSTDTQYF.

The J gene is TRBJ2-1, the V gene TRBV11-2; TRBD2 aligns across 8 bases. J was trimmed by 8 bases and V by 0 bases; bases with no gene match: 12. Per germline, CDR1 SGHAT and CDR2 FQNNGV. This CDR3 comprises 17 residues. The CDR3 here is CASSLEAGLDDVDEQFF. CDR3 DNA: TGTGCCAGCAGCTTAGAGGCGGGACTAGATGATGTGGATGAGCAGTTCTTC.

The chain is built from TRBV5-5 and TRBJ2-2; D is possibly TRBD1 (6 bases). This CDR3 is built from 15 residues. Trimming stripped 1 base from V and 3 bases from J, with 10 bases between. Germline CDR1 reads SGHKS; CDR2 reads YYEKEE (reference sequence). CDR3 DNA: TGTGCCAGCAGCTTGACACAGGGTCACACCGGGGAGCTGTTTTTT. Protein: CASSLTQGHTGELFF.

The chain combines TRBV5-4 with TRBJ1-6; 9 bases map to TRBD1. The V segment lost 2 bases and the J segment 5 bases; nucleotides outside the gene matches: 2. Per the germline V gene, CDR1 is SGHNT and CDR2 is YYREEE (reference sequence). This CDR3 is 15 amino acids long. The CDR3 DNA sequence: TGTGCCAGCAGCTTAGGGGACAGGGATAATTCACCCCTCCACTTT. Protein product: CASSLGDRDNSPLHF.

The rearrangement uses TRBV20-1 and TRBJ2-1; D gene unclear. CDR1 is DFQATT, CDR2 SNEGSKA, per germline (reference sequence). The CDR3 runs to 11 residues. V was trimmed by 6 bases and J by 7 bases, leaving 10 bases between them. For the CDR3, the DNA is TGCAGTGCAACTCCCGGTAATGAGCAGTTCTTC. This codes for CSATPGNEQFF.

The chain links TRBV7-9 to TRBJ2-7; TRBD2 matches 13 bases. Germline CDR1 is SEHNR and CDR2 is FQNEAQ (reference sequence). The V gene end was trimmed by 5 bases and the J gene end by 10 bases; junction bases not matched to a gene: 5. The CDR3 runs to 13 residues. CDR3 coding DNA: TGTGCCAGCAGCACTAGCGGGGGGGACCCTCAGTACTTC. This sequence encodes CASSTSGGDPQYF.

This sequence joins TRBV25-1 and TRBJ2-7; 8 positions agree with TRBD1. The CDR3 totals 13 residues. Germline V CDR1 and CDR2: MGHDK, SYGVNS. The V and J ends lost 10 bases and 3 bases, in that order; junction bases with no gene match: 8. The CDR3 loop reads CATEDRGDYEQYF. The CDR3 bases are TGTGCCACCGAAGACAGGGGTGACTACGAGCAGTACTTC.

V is TRBV6-6 and J is TRBJ1-3, with 7 bases matching TRBD1. The V gene's germline CDR1 is MNHNY and CDR2 SVGAGI (reference sequence). V lost 2 bases to trimming and J lost 7 bases; unmatched junction nucleotides: 11. The CDR3 loop spans 16 amino acids. CDR3: CASSYPFRQGVNTIYF. The CDR3 DNA sequence: TGTGCCAGCAGTTACCCATTCCGACAGGGAGTTAACACCATATATTTT.

To note about this clone: Additional DNA sequences in this sample encode the identical CDR3. This chain connects TRBV28 to TRBJ1-6; 8 bases are a match to TRBD1. The J segment lost 0 bases and the V segment lost 3 bases, leaving 10 bases of the junction unmatched. The CDR3 spans 19 residues. Germline V gene sequence: CDR1 MDHEN, CDR2 SYDVKM. The CDR3 coding sequence is TGTGCCAGCAGTTTGCTAGACAGGGGCTGGAGCTCCTATAATTCACCCCTCCACTTT. Translated: CASSLLDRGWSSYNSPLHF.

The chain is built from TRBV14 and TRBJ1-5; TRBD1 agrees at 7 bases. The CDR3 loop spans 18 amino acids. V shed 4 bases, J shed 2 bases, and the junction held 14 bases outside the gene matches. The germline gives CDR1 SGHDN, CDR2 FVKESK. The CDR3 DNA reads as TGTGCCAGCAGCCCTCTAAAGACAGGGAGGATATGCAATCAGCCCCAGCATTTT. This codes for CASSPLKTGRICNQPQHF.

This chain links TRBV4-1 with TRBJ2-2; D is undetermined. The CDR3 totals 17 residues. Germline CDR1 reads MGHRA; CDR2 reads YSYEKL. Trimming took 0 bases from V and 2 from J, leaving 13 bases between them. CDR3 sequence: CASSQDRGQHNTGELFF. The CDR3 coding sequence is TGCGCCAGCAGCCAAGATCGCGGCCAGCACAACACCGGGGAGCTGTTTTTT.

The CDR3 coding sequence is TGTGCCAGCAGCTTAGGGGAGCCAACTTGGGGATATAGCAATCAGCCCCAGCATTTT. Protein product: CASSLGEPTWGYSNQPQHF. The chain links TRBV7-8 to TRBJ1-5; D is ambiguous. The CDR3 is 19 amino acids. Trimming left V 1 base short and J 0 bases short, with 19 bases between. Germline loops: CDR1 SGHVS, CDR2 FQNEAQ.

The V gene is TRBV28, the J gene TRBJ2-7; 10 nucleotides align to TRBD2. CDR1 and CDR2 from the germline V gene are MDHEN and SYDVKM. Trimming cost V 5 bases and J 5 bases; bases outside gene matches: 6. The CDR3 covers 14 residues. CDR3 sequence (DNA): TGTGCCAGCAGTCTAGCGGGAGTTGACGACGAGCAGTACTTC. Its translation is CASSLAGVDDEQYF.

This clone was found a few times. The J gene is TRBJ1-2, the V gene TRBV4-3, with D possibly TRBD1 on 6 matching bases. V dropped 7 bases and J dropped 1 base, with 16 bases sitting between them. This CDR3 has 15 residues. Germline V lookup: CDR1 LGHNA, CDR2 YSLEER. CDR3 bases: TGCGCCAGCAAGCCTCACAGGGATTTTAACTATGGCTACACCTTC. It yields the protein CASKPHRDFNYGYTF.

The rearrangement uses TRBV6-6 and TRBJ2-2, with a tentative D call TRBD1 (5 bases). The V and J ends lost 2 bases and 7 bases respectively, with 11 bases between them. The CDR3 extends over 14 amino acids. The germline V gene encodes CDR1 MNHNY and CDR2 SVGAGI (reference sequence). The CDR3 loop reads CASSYRQRNGELFF. CDR3 in DNA: TGTGCCAGCAGTTACCGACAGAGGAACGGGGAGCTGTTTTTT.

The chain joins TRBV6-5 to TRBJ2-1; D is possibly TRBD2 (5 bases). The CDR3 is 14 residues long. The germline V gene has CDR1 MNHEY and CDR2 SVGAGI. V was pared by 7 bases and J by 5 bases, with 15 bases between. This chain's CDR3 is CASIGPDGDNEQFF. Written as DNA, the CDR3 is TGTGCCAGCATCGGCCCAGACGGGGACAATGAGCAGTTCTTC.

This chain connects TRBV2 to TRBJ2-1; D gene unclear. CDR3 length: 12 amino acids. V was cut by 6 bases and J by 6 bases, with 9 bases left in between. The germline CDR1 and CDR2 sequences are SNHLY and FYNNEI. The CDR3 region is CASRTLGNEQFF. As DNA, the CDR3 is TGTGCCAGCAGAACTCTAGGCAATGAGCAGTTCTTC.

The chain joins TRBV5-5 to TRBJ1-5, with a weak D call TRBD1 (6 bases). The CDR3 contains 15 residues. CDR1 and CDR2 from the germline V gene are SGHKS and YYEKEE (reference sequence). V lost 4 bases to trimming and J lost 7 bases, with 18 bases between them. The CDR3 sequence: CASSADTGMGQPQHF. The CDR3 nucleotides read TGTGCCAGCAGCGCCGACACAGGGATGGGGCAGCCCCAGCATTTT.

The chain is built from TRBV7-8 and TRBJ1-6, with 7 bases identical to TRBD1. Unmatched junction bases numbered 13, after V lost 8 bases and J lost 9 bases. Looked up from germline, CDR1 is SGHVS and CDR2 is FQNEAQ. The CDR3 runs 15 residues. As DNA, the CDR3 is TGTGCCAGCGCTCCCGGGGTAGGGGGCGGTTCACCCCTCCACTTT. Protein product: CASAPGVGGGSPLHF.